The 23 T cell receptor beta chains below were found in one sample sequenced in a study of PD-1 blockade in classical Hodgkin lymphoma. The time point denotes: cycle 4 day 1 (C4D1), after five to seven weeks of nivolumab. All patients experienced relapse after autologous stem cell transplantation, and brentuximab vedotin exposure was variable. Produced via immunoSEQ multiplex PCR; TCRdb's table is partial and in-frame only. The repertoire holds over 80,000 clones, with around 80% as singletons. The sample consisted of peripheral blood mononuclear cells (PBMCs), taken before the fourth cycle of nivolumab. All receptors come from a human donor with classical Hodgkin lymphoma.

This chain uses TRBV4-1 with TRBJ2-3; 9 bases map to TRBD1. CDR1 MGHRA and CDR2 YSYEKL come from the germline V gene. The CDR3 contains 19 residues. The V gene end was trimmed by 3 bases and the J gene end by 2 bases; junction bases not matched to a gene: 15. DNA for the CDR3: TGCGCCAGCAGCCAGGAAACTCCGCGGACAGGGGATTTCACAGATACGCAGTATTTT. Protein product: CASSQETPRTGDFTDTQYF.

The rearrangement uses TRBV4-2 and TRBJ1-1; D possibly corresponds to TRBD1 (6 bases). Germline V lookup: CDR1 LGHNA, CDR2 YNFKEQ. The V gene lost 0 bases and the J gene lost 0 bases, with 11 bases spanning the gap. CDR3 length: 16 residues. The DNA of the CDR3 is TGTGCCAGCAGCCAAGAAGGACAGTCCATGAACACTGAAGCTTTCTTT. Its protein product is CASSQEGQSMNTEAFF.

The sample holds a few counts of this clone. V gene TRBV7-9 combines with J gene TRBJ2-7, with TRBD2 identical over 8 bases. CDR3 size: 17 residues. The trim removed 0 bases at V and 2 bases at J, leaving 9 bases unmatched. Germline V lookup: CDR1 SEHNR, CDR2 FQNEAQ (reference sequence). CDR3: CASSLALPGGPPYEQYF. CDR3 nucleotides: TGTGCCAGCAGCTTAGCCTTACCGGGAGGGCCCCCCTACGAGCAGTACTTC.

The chain is built from TRBV19 and TRBJ1-3; D unclear. Germline CDR1 and CDR2: LNHDA and SQIVND (reference sequence). This CDR3 has 16 amino acids. Trimming removed 3 bases from V and 2 bases from J, with 14 bases in between. CDR3 in amino acids: CASSIPRLGTGNTIYF. DNA for the CDR3: TGTGCCAGTAGTATTCCCCGGCTTGGGACTGGAAACACCATATATTTT. The full variable domain, completed using reference TRBV19 and TRBJ1-3, is DGGITQSPKYLFRKEGQNVTLSCEQNLNHDAMYWYRQDPGQGLRLIYYSQIVNDFQKGDIAEGYSVSREKKESFPLTVTSAQKNPTAFYLCASSIPRLGTGNTIYFGEGSWLTVV.

The J gene is TRBJ2-6, the V gene TRBV10-3, with a weak D call TRBD1 (6 bases). V was pared by 4 bases and J by 1 base, with 17 bases between. Germline assignment: CDR1 ENHRY and CDR2 SYGVKD. The CDR3 is made up of 18 amino acids. CDR3 nucleotides: TGTGCCATCAGTGTGTGGGGACACGTGTCTTCTGGGGCCAACGTCCTGACTTTC. It encodes CAISVWGHVSSGANVLTF.

The V and J genes are TRBV6-1 and TRBJ2-7; perhaps TRBD1 as D (6 bases). CDR1 and CDR2 (germline): MNHNS, SASEGT. Trimming pared 7 bases from V and 2 bases from J, leaving 12 bases between. The CDR3 is 13 residues long. CDR3 amino acids: CASTGTPTYEQYF. The CDR3 nucleotides are TGTGCCAGCACCGGGACACCGACCTACGAGCAGTACTTC.

The chain combines TRBV18 with TRBJ1-2; a weak D match, TRBD1 (5 bases). The CDR3 loop spans 13 amino acids. Germline CDR1 is KGHSH and CDR2 is LQKENI. Trimming removed 3 bases at V and 6 bases at J, with 11 bases between. DNA for the CDR3: TGTGCCAGCTCACCGTCGACAGATAATGGCTACACCTTC. This encodes CASSPSTDNGYTF.

The chain joins TRBV2 to TRBJ2-7, with D tentatively TRBD1 (5 bases). The CDR3 sequence is 14 residues long. V gave up 4 bases and J gave up 0 bases, with 10 bases separating them. Germline lookup yields CDR1 SNHLY and CDR2 FYNNEI. The CDR3 is CASSVQGFSYEQYF. DNA of the CDR3: TGTGCCAGCAGTGTTCAGGGATTCTCCTACGAGCAGTACTTC.

The chain employs TRBV28 and TRBJ2-1; D might be TRBD1 (5 bases). The CDR3 is 16 amino acids. Germline V gene data show CDR1 as MDHEN and CDR2 as SYDVKM. V lost 8 bases to trimming and J lost 1 base, with 18 bases between them. The CDR3 region is CASRQISGWSYNEQFF. CDR3 nucleotide sequence: TGTGCCAGCCGACAAATTTCAGGGTGGTCCTACAATGAGCAGTTCTTC.

Only a few counts were recorded for this clone. The rearrangement links TRBV6-5 to TRBJ2-7; D unresolved. The V end was cut by 7 bases, the J end by 0 bases, with 13 bases between. Germline-derived CDR1 and CDR2 are MNHEY and SVGAGI. The CDR3 covers 14 residues. CDR3 in DNA: TGTGCCAGCAAGTACAGACCGACCTCCTACGAGCAGTACTTC. Encoded protein: CASKYRPTSYEQYF.

V gene TRBV28 combines with J gene TRBJ2-7, with D perhaps matching TRBD2 (6 bases). V was cut by 2 bases and J by 3 bases, with 8 bases left in between. Germline lookup yields CDR1 MDHEN and CDR2 SYDVKM. This CDR3 contains 13 residues. The CDR3 region is CASSLGSGYEQYF. The DNA of the CDR3 is TGTGCCAGCAGTTTAGGTAGCGGCTACGAGCAGTACTTC.

This chain connects TRBV19 to TRBJ2-5; no reliable D call. CDR1 and CDR2 from the germline V gene are LNHDA and SQIVND (reference sequence). There are 13 residues in the CDR3. V lost 5 bases, J lost 5 bases, and 12 bases lay in between. This CDR3 reads CASSARARETQYF. Here the CDR3 DNA reads TGTGCCAGTAGTGCCCGGGCGAGGGAGACCCAGTACTTC.

The V and J genes are TRBV5-6 and TRBJ2-5; 9 bases agree with TRBD1. The germline V gene encodes CDR1 SGHDT and CDR2 YYEEEE. V gave up 3 bases and J gave up 5 bases; unmatched junction bases: 8. CDR3 length: 15 residues. CDR3 nucleotides: TGTGCCAGCAGCTACCGGACAGGGGTTTTGGAGACCCAGTACTTC. It translates to CASSYRTGVLETQYF.

In its sample, this clone was seen a few times. The chain joins TRBV5-6 to TRBJ2-7; D may be TRBD1 (7 bases). Trimming took 5 bases from V and 10 from J, leaving 16 bases between them. Germline lookup yields CDR1 SGHDT and CDR2 YYEEEE. CDR3 length: 12 amino acids. CDR3 region: CASSRDSGPQYF. The CDR3, as DNA: TGTGCCAGCAGTCGGGACAGCGGGCCACAGTACTTC.

The gene calls are TRBV11-2 and TRBJ2-7, with D maybe TRBD1 (5 bases). Trimming removed 2 bases at V and 1 base at J, with 12 bases between. The CDR3 covers 15 residues. Germline V gives CDR1 SGHAT, CDR2 FQNNGV. The CDR3: CASSLRNKGSYEQYF. The CDR3 DNA reads TGTGCCAGCAGCTTACGGAACAAGGGGTCCTACGAGCAGTACTTC.

The chain employs TRBV19 and TRBJ2-3, with a possible D match to TRBD2 (6 bases). The CDR3 loop spans 12 amino acids. In germline, CDR1 is LNHDA, CDR2 SQIVND (reference sequence). Trimming left V 5 bases short and J 4 bases short, with 7 bases between. CDR3 amino acids: CASSGGADTQYF. CDR3 bases: TGTGCCAGTAGTGGAGGGGCAGATACGCAGTATTTT.

The J gene is TRBJ1-4, the V gene TRBV5-4; possible D gene TRBD1, 6 bases. Trimming took off 5 bases at V and 5 bases at J, with 10 bases between the two ends. CDR3 length: 13 residues. Germline-derived CDR1 and CDR2 are SGHNT and YYREEE (reference sequence). CDR3 nucleotides: TGTGCCAGCAGGAGGGGGGAGAATGAAAAACTGTTTTTT. Protein product: CASRRGENEKLFF.

The gene calls are TRBV5-1 and TRBJ1-6; 7 bases are shared with TRBD1. This CDR3 region has 15 residues. Germline V gene data show CDR1 as SGHRS and CDR2 as YFSETQ. V gave up 0 bases and J gave up 8 bases; unmatched junction bases: 5. CDR3 loop: CASSLAQGVDSPLHF. The CDR3 coding sequence is TGCGCCAGCAGCTTGGCCCAGGGGGTTGATTCACCCCTCCACTTT.

The chain is built from TRBV7-9 and TRBJ1-6; the D gene is possibly TRBD1 (5 bases). This CDR3 has 15 amino acids. The V end was cut by 2 bases, the J end by 8 bases, with 13 bases between. Germline V CDR1 and CDR2: SEHNR, FQNEAQ (reference sequence). The CDR3 reads CASSLSGLSDSPLHF. CDR3 in DNA: TGTGCCAGCAGCTTATCAGGGCTGAGTGATTCACCCCTCCACTTT.

This chain joins TRBV5-1 and TRBJ1-4, with a possible D match to TRBD1 (6 bases). The CDR3 is made up of 12 amino acids. Germline V gene lookup returns CDR1 SGHRS and CDR2 YFSETQ. V lost 2 bases and J 10 bases, leaving 9 bases between the germline ends. CDR3: CASSFRGGKLFF. CDR3 in DNA: TGCGCCAGCAGCTTTAGAGGGGGAAAACTGTTTTTT.

The genes are TRBV5-4 and TRBJ1-2; TRBD1 aligns across 7 bases. CDR3 length: 13 amino acids. Trimming at V came to 3 bases and at J to 7 bases, leaving 6 bases not matched to a gene. CDR1 and CDR2 (germline): SGHNT, YYREEE (reference sequence). The CDR3 DNA reads TGTGCCAGCAGCTCGGACAGGTTTTTTGGCTACACCTTC. Translated, it gives CASSSDRFFGYTF.

The V call is TRBV19, the J call TRBJ2-6; D gene uncertain. V shed 6 bases and J shed 0 bases, with 9 bases lying between them. The CDR3 spans 15 residues. Germline V gene data show CDR1 as LNHDA and CDR2 as SQIVND (reference sequence). CDR3 residues: CASRWWDSGANVLTF. CDR3 sequence (DNA): TGTGCCAGTAGATGGTGGGACTCTGGGGCCAACGTCCTGACTTTC. The full variable domain, its missing parts supplied by reference TRBV19 and TRBJ2-6, is DGGITQSPKYLFRKEGQNVTLSCEQNLNHDAMYWYRQDPGQGLRLIYYSQIVNDFQKGDIAEGYSVSREKKESFPLTVTSAQKNPTAFYLCASRWWDSGANVLTFGAGSRLTVL.

CDR3 in DNA: TGCAGCGTTGGCCGGGGGGGCACAGATACGCAGTATTTT. Translating it yields CSVGRGGTDTQYF. V is TRBV29-1 and J is TRBJ2-3, with 7 bases aligning to TRBD2. V lost 4 bases and J lost 1; bases outside the gene matches: 2. Germline lookup yields CDR1 SQVTM and CDR2 ANQGSEA. This CDR3 region has 13 residues.